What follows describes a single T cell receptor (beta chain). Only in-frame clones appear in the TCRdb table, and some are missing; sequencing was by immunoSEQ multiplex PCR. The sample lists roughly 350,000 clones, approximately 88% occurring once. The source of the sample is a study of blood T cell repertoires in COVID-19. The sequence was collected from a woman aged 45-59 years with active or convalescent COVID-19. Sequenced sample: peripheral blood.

In DNA form, the CDR3 reads TGTGCCAGCAGTTCCAATGGGGGCGCCGTCCAGCAGTACTTC. Translating gives CASSSNGGAVQQYF. The chain employs TRBV6-5 and TRBJ2-7, with D tentatively TRBD1 (6 bases). Germline lookup yields CDR1 MNHEY and CDR2 SVGAGI. This CDR3 has 14 amino acids. V lost 4 bases, J lost 8 bases, and 18 bases lay in between.